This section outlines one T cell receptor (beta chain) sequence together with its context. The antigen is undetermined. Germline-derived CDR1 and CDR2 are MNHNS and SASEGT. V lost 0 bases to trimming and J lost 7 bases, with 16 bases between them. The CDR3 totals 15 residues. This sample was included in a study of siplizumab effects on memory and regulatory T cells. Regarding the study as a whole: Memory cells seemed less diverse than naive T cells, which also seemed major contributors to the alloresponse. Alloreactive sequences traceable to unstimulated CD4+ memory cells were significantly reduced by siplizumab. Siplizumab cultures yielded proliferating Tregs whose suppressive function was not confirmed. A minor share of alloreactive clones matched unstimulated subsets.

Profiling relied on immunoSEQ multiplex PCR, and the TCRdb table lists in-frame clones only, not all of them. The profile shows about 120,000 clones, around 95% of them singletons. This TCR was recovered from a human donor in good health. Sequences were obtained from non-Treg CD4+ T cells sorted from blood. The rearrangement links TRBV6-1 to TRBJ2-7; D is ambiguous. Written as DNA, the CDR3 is TGTGCCAGCAGTGAAGCGGATCGGGCTAGAGAGGAGCAGTACTTC. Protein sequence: CASSEADRAREEQYF.